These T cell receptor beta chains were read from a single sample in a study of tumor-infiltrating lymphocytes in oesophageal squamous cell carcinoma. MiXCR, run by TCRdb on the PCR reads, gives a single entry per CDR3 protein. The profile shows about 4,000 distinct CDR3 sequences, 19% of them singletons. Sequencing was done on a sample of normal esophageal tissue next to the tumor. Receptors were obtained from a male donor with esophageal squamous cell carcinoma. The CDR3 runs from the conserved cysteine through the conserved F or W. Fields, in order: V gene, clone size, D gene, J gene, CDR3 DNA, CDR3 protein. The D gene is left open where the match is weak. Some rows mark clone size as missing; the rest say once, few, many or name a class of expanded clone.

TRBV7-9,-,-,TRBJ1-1,TGTGCCAGCAGCAGGCAGGGTAGGACTGAAGCTTTCTTT,CASSRQGRTEAFF
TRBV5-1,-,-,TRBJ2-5,TGCGCCAGCAGCCGTTCACTGCCGACAGGAGAGACCCAGTACTTC,CASSRSLPTGETQYF
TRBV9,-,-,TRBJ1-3,TGTGCCAGCAGCGACTGGCCTGCGGGAAACACCATATATTTT,CASSDWPAGNTIYF
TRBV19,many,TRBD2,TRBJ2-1,TGTGCCAGTAGTATCGGGACTAGCAGGGACGAGCAGTTCTTC,CASSIGTSRDEQFF
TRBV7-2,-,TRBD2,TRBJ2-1,TGTGCCAGCAGCTTCTTAGGAGCGGGGGGGTACAATGAGCAGTTCTTC,CASSFLGAGGYNEQFF
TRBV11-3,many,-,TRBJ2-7,TGTGCCAGCAGCTTAGTGGCAGGGAATTCCTACGAGCAGTACTTC,CASSLVAGNSYEQYF
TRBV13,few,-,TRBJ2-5,TGTGCCAGCAGCTCCACCCGGGACTTACAAGAGACCCAGTACTTC,CASSSTRDLQETQYF
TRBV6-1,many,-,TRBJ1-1,TGTGCCACCGGGGGGAGCAACACTGAAGCTTTCTTT,CATGGSNTEAFF
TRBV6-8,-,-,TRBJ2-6,TGTGCCGGGGGCGGGCACGCGGCTGGGGCCAACGTCCTGACTTTC,CAGGGHAAGANVLTF
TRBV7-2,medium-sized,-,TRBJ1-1,TGTGCCAGCAGCCCATCGAACACTGAAGCTTTCTTT,CASSPSNTEAFF
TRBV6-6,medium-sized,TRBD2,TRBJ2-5,TGTGCCAGCAGTTACGGACTAGCCAAAGAGACCCAGTACTTC,CASSYGLAKETQYF
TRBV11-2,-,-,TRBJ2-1,TGTGCCAGCAGCTCATCCGCTAGGATTCAGTTCTTC,CASSSSARIQFF
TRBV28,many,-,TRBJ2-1,TGTGCCAGCAGTTCTTGGGGGGGGCTCGACAATGAGCAGTTCTTC,CASSSWGGLDNEQFF
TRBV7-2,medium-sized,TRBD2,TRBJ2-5,TGTGCCAGCAGCTTTATACTAGCGGAAGAGACCCAGTACTTC,CASSFILAEETQYF
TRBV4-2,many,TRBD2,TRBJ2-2,TGTGCCAGCAGCCAAGATGCTAGCGGGGGCCCAAACACCGGGGAGCTGTTTTTT,CASSQDASGGPNTGELFF
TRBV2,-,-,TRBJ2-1,TGTGCCAGCAGTGAACGCTGGTCAAGGGACAATGAGCAGTTCTTC,CASSERWSRDNEQFF
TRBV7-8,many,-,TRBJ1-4,TGTGCCAGCAGCTTAGGGACAACTAATGAAAAACTGTTTTTT,CASSLGTTNEKLFF
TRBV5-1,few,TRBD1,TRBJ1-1,TGCGCCAGCAGCTTGGCCTGGGACAGGGTTTTTTCCGGTCGGACTGAAGCTTTCTTT,CASSLAWDRVFSGRTEAFF
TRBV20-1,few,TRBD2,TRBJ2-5,TGCAGTGCTAGAGATCTAGCGGGGGGCCCCAGGGCCCAGTACTTC,CSARDLAGGPRAQYF
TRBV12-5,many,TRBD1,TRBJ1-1,TGTGCTAGTGGACGCTCAGGGGGTATTGAAGCTTTCTTT,CASGRSGGIEAFF
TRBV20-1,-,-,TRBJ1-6,TGCAGTGCTAGAGATTTCCGGGGGGGGATCCAAGAGACCCAGTACTTT,CSARDFRGGIQETQYF
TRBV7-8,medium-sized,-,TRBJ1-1,TGTGCCAGCAGCCCAGGTCTTAACACTGAAGCTTTCTTT,CASSPGLNTEAFF
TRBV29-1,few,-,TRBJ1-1,TGCAGCGTTGTGGGGGGGACCACTGAAGCTTTCTTT,CSVVGGTTEAFF
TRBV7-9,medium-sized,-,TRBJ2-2,TGTGCCACCCCACCCATGGACGCAGGGACCGGGGAGCTGTTTTTT,CATPPMDAGTGELFF
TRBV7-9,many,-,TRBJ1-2,TGTGCCAGCAGCTTAGAGGGCCTTCATTTAAACTATGGCTACACCTTC,CASSLEGLHLNYGYTF
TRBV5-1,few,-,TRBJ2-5,TGCGCCAGCAGCTTGCAGCAAGGGGCAGAGACCCAGTACTTC,CASSLQQGAETQYF
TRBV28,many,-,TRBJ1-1,TGTGCCAGCAGAGCCCCGGGGTCCAACACTGAAGCTTTCTTT,CASRAPGSNTEAFF
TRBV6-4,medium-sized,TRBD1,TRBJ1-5,TGTGCCAGCCGGGACAGGGCTTATAGCAATCAGCCCCAGCATTTT,CASRDRAYSNQPQHF
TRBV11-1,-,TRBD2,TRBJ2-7,TGTGCCAGCCGGGGGAGTGTAGCGGGGGGGCGGAATGAGCAGTACTTC,CASRGSVAGGRNEQYF
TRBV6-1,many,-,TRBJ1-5,TGTGCCAGCAGTTTCCCATATAAGGCCAGGGGAAGCAATCAGCCCCAGCATTTT,CASSFPYKARGSNQPQHF
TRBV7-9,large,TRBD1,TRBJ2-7,TGTGCCAGCAGCCTACAGAGGGACAGGGGAGGCGAGCAGTACTTC,CASSLQRDRGGEQYF
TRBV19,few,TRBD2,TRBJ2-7,TGTGCCAGTAGTAACGGACTAGCGGTGTACGAGCAGTACTTC,CASSNGLAVYEQYF
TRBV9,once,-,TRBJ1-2,TGTGCCAGCAGCGTAGGCGCAGATGGGAACTATGGCTACACCTTC,CASSVGADGNYGYTF
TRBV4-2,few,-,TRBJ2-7,TGTGCCAGCAGCCAAGACCGGGGGCCCGACGAGCAGTACTTC,CASSQDRGPDEQYF
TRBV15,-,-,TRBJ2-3,TGTGCCACCAGCAGATGGGGGGGCGGGTTGAGCACAGATACGCAGTATTTT,CATSRWGGGLSTDTQYF
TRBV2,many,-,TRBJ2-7,TGTGCCAGCAGTGAAAGGGGATTCGCCTACGAGCAGTACTTC,CASSERGFAYEQYF
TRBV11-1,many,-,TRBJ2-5,TGTGCCAGCAGCGCGGGCCGGGGATCGTTAACAGGAACGCAAGAGACCCAGTACTTC,CASSAGRGSLTGTQETQYF
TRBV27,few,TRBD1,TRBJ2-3,TGTGCCAGCAGTTTCGGCAGGGGGACAGATACGCAGTATTTT,CASSFGRGTDTQYF
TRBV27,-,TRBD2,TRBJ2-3,TGTGCCAGCAGTTCCTACAGCGGGGGTAGCACAGATAGGCAGTATTTT,CASSSYSGGSTDRQYF
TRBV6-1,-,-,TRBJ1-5,TGTGCCAGCAGTCCCCCAGGGTCGGGTCAGCCCCAGCATTTT,CASSPPGSGQPQHF
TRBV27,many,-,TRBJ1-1,TGTGCCAGCGGGACCTATTTGAACACTGAAGCTTTCTTT,CASGTYLNTEAFF
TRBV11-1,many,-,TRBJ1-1,TGTGCCAGCAGCCATCCGGGACCCTCGAACACTGAAGCTTTCTTT,CASSHPGPSNTEAFF
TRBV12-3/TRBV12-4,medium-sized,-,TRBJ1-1,TGTGCCAGCAGTTTAGATTTCTTGGGAAATGAAGCTTTCTTT,CASSLDFLGNEAFF
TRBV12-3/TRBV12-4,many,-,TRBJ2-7,TGTGCCAGCAGTTTAGCAGGAGGGGGGGGACACCGCGAGCAGTACTTC,CASSLAGGGGHREQYF
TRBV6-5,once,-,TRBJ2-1,TGTGCCAGCAGTGTTTCAACTTCGCCCTACAATGAGCAGTTCTTC,CASSVSTSPYNEQFF
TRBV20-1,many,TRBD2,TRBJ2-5,TGCAGTGCCCGGACTAGCGGGGGCCCATCGACCCAGTACTTC,CSARTSGGPSTQYF
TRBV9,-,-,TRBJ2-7,TGTGCCAGCAGCGTAGTAGGGAATTCGAACGAGCAGTACTTC,CASSVVGNSNEQYF
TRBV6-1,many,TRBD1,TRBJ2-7,TGTGCCAGCAGTGGTGCTCGGGGGACAGGGGTCTACGAGCAGTACTTC,CASSGARGTGVYEQYF
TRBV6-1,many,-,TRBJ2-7,TGTGCCAGCAGTGACGGAGGGGGGACGGGCGAGCAGTACTTC,CASSDGGGTGEQYF
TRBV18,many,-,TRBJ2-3,TGTGCCAGCTCACCCAACATACAGGAGCCCCGACGCCCCGTCACAGATACGCAGTATTTT,CASSPNIQEPRRPVTDTQYF
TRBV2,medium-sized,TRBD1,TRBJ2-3,TGTGCCAGCAGTGGGACAGGGAGCGACACAGATACGCAGTATTTT,CASSGTGSDTDTQYF
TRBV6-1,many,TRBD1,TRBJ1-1,TGTGCCAGCAGTGTACAGGGGTACACTGAAGCTTTCTTT,CASSVQGYTEAFF
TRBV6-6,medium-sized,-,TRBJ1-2,TGTGCCAGCAGTTACTCAGGGACGGGCTACACCTTC,CASSYSGTGYTF
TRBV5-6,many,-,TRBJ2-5,TGTGCCAGCAGCTTGGACTCCCAAGAGACCCAGTACTTC,CASSLDSQETQYF
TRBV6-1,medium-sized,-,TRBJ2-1,TGTGCCAGCAGTGCTCGCCGTGAGCAGTTCTTC,CASSARREQFF
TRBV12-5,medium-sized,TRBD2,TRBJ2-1,TGTGCTAGTGGTGCTTCCGCCGGGGGGGCCGATGAGCAGTTCTTC,CASGASAGGADEQFF
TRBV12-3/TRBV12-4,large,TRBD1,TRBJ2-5,TGTGCCAGCAGTTCCCTGGGGACAGGGGAGACCCAGTACTTC,CASSSLGTGETQYF
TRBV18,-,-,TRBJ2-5,TGTGCCAGCTCACCAAATGCACAGGGTCAAGAGACCCAGTACTTC,CASSPNAQGQETQYF
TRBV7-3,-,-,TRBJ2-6,TGTGCCAGCAGCACCTCCGGCGGGACTTTC,CASSTSGGTF
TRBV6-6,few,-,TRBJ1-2,TGTGCCAGCAAGGAGGACAGACCACGCGATGGCTACACCTTC,CASKEDRPRDGYTF